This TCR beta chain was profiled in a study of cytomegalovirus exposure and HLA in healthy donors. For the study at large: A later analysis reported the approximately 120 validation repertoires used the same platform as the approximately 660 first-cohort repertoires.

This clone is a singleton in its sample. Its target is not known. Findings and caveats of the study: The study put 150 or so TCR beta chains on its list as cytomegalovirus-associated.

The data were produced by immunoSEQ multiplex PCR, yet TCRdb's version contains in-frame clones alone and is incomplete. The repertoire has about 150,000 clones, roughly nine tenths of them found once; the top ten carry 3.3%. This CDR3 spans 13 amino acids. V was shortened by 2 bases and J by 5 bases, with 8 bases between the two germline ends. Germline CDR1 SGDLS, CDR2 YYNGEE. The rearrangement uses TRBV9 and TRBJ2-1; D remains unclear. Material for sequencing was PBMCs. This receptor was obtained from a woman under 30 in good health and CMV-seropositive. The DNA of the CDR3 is TGTGCCAGCAGCGTTGTAGTCCACAATGAGCAGTTCTTC. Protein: CASSVVVHNEQFF.